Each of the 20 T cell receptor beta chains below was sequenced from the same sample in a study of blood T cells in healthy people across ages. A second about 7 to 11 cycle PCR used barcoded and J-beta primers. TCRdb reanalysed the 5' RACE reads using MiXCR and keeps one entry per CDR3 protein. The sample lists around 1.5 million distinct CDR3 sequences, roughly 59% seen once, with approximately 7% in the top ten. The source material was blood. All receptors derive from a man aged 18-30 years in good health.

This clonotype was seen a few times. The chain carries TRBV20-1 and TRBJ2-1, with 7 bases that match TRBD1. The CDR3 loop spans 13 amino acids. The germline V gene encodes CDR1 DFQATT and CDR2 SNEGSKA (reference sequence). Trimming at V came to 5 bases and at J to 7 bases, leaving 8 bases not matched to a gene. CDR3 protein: CSAERTGRNEQFF. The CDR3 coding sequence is TGCAGTGCTGAACGGACAGGTCGAAATGAGCAGTTCTTC.

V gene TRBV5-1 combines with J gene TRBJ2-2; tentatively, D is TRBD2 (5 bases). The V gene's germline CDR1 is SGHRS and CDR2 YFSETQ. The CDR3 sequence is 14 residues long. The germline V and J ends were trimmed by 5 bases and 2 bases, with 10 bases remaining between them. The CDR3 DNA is TGCGCCAGCAGGGACTCTACAAACACCGGGGAGCTGTTTTTT. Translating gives CASRDSTNTGELFF. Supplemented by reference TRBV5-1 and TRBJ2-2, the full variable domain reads KAGVTQTPRYLIKTRGQQVTLSCSPISGHRSVSWYQQTPGQGLQFLFEYFSETQRNKGNFPGRFSGRQFSNSRSEMNVSTLELGDSALYLCASRDSTNTGELFFGEGSRLTVL.

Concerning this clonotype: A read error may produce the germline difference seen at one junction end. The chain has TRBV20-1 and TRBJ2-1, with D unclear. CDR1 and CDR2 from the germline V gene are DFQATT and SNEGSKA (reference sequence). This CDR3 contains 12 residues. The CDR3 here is CGAPPSGDEQFF. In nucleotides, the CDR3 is TGCGGTGCTCCACCGAGTGGAGATGAGCAGTTCTTC.

CDR3 residues: CATSRLWTGDETQYF. The CDR3 bases are TGTGCCACCAGCAGACTATGGACAGGGGATGAGACCCAGTACTTC. The chain uses TRBV15 and TRBJ2-5, with 9 nucleotides matching TRBD1. The CDR3 has 15 amino acids. CDR1 is LNHNV, CDR2 YYDKDF, per germline (reference sequence). With 2 bases clipped from V and 5 bases from J, the junction kept 6 bases outside the gene matches. Variable domain in full (rest from reference TRBV15 and TRBJ2-5): DAMVIQNPRYQVTQFGKPVTLSCSQTLNHNVMYWYQQKSSQAPKLLFHYYDKDFNNEADTPDNFQSRRPNTSFCFLDIRSPGLGDTAMYLCATSRLWTGDETQYFGPGTRLLVL.

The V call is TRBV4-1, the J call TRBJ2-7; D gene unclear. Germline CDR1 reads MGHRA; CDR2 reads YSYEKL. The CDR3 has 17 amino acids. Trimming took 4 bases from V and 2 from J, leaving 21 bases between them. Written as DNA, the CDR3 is TGCGCCAGCAGCCCACCCTGGGCCAGTTCCTCCGCCTACGAGCAGTACTTC. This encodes CASSPPWASSSAYEQYF.

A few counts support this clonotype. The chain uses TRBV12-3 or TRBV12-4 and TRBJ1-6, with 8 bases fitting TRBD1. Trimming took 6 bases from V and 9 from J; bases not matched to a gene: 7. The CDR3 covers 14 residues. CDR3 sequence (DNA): TGTGCCAGCAGACAGGGGGGACTTCGTTCACCCCTCCACTTT. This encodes CASRQGGLRSPLHF.

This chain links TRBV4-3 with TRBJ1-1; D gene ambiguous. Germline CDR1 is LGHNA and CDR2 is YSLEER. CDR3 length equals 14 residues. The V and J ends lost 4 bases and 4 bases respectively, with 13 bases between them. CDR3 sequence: CASSLDTYPTEAFF. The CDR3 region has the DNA TGCGCCAGCAGCCTAGACACCTATCCCACTGAAGCTTTCTTT.

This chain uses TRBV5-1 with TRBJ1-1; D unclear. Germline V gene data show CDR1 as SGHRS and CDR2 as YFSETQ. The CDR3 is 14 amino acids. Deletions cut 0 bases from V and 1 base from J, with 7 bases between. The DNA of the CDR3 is TGCGCCAGCAGCTTGGCCGATCAGAACACTGAAGCTTTCTTT. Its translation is CASSLADQNTEAFF.

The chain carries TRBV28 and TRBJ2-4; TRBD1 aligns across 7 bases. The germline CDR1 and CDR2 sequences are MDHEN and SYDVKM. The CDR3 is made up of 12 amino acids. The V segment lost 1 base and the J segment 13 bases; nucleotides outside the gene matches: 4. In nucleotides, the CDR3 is TGTGCCAGCAGTTTATTTACAGGGGAGCAGTACTTC. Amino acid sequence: CASSLFTGEQYF.

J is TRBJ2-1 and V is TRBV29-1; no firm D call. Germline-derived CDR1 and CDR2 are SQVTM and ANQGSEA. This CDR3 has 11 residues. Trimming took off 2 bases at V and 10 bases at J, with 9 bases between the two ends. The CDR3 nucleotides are TGCAGCGTTGAACGTCAAGGCGAGCAGTTCTTC. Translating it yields CSVERQGEQFF.

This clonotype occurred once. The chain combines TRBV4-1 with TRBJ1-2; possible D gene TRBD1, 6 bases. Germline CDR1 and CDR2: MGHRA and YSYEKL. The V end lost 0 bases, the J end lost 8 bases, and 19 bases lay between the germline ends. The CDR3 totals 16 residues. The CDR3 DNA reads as TGCGCCAGCAGCCAAGAAGCAGGGGATACCGGAGGAGGCTACACCTTC. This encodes CASSQEAGDTGGGYTF.

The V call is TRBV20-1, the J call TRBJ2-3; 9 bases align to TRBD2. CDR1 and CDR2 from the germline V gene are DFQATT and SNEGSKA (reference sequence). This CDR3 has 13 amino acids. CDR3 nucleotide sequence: TGCACTGGGAGGGCTAGCGGGGCAGATACGCAGTATTTT. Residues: CTGRASGADTQYF.

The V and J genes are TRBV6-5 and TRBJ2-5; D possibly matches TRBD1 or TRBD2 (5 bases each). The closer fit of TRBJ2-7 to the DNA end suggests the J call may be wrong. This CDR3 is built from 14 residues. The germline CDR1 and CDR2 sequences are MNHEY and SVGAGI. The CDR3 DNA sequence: TGTGCCAGCACCTCCAGGGACCTTCCCTACGAGCAGTACTTC. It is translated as CASTSRDLPYEQYF.

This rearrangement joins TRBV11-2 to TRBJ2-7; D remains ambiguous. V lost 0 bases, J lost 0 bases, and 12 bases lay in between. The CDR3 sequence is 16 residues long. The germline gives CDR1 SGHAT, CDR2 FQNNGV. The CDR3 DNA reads TGTGCCAGCAGCTTAGACGGACGGATGTACTCCTACGAGCAGTACTTC. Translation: CASSLDGRMYSYEQYF.

The CDR3 is CASSVGGEWVEQYF. The CDR3 DNA follows: TGTGCCAGCAGCGTAGGGGGAGAGTGGGTCGAGCAGTACTTC. The genes are TRBV9 and TRBJ2-7; maybe TRBD2 (5 bases). V lost 0 bases and J lost 6, with 13 bases in between. This CDR3 has 14 residues. Germline V CDR1 and CDR2: SGDLS, YYNGEE.

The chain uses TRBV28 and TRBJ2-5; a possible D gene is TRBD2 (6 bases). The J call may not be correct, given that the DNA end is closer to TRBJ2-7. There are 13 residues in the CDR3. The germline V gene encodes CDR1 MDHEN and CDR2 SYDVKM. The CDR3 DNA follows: TGTGCCAGCAGTGCAAATCCGGGGGACGAGCAGTACTTC. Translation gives CASSANPGDEQYF.

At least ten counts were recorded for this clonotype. CDR3 sequence: CASSRTGNYEQYF. In nucleotides, the CDR3 is TGTGCCAGCAGTCGGACAGGGAACTACGAGCAGTACTTC. V gene TRBV12-3 or TRBV12-4 combines with J gene TRBJ2-7; 8 bases are a match to TRBD1. CDR3 length: 13 amino acids. V was clipped by 5 bases and J by 3 bases; unmatched bases: 3.

The CDR3 spells CASSPASETGAEQFF. DNA of the CDR3: TGTGCCAGCAGCCCCGCCTCCGAGACAGGGGCCGAGCAGTTCTTC. The gene calls are TRBV7-2 and TRBJ2-1; the match to TRBD1 covers 8 bases. This CDR3 has 15 amino acids. V shed 5 bases, J shed 10 bases, and the junction held 13 bases outside the gene matches. The germline gives CDR1 SGHTA, CDR2 FQGNSA.

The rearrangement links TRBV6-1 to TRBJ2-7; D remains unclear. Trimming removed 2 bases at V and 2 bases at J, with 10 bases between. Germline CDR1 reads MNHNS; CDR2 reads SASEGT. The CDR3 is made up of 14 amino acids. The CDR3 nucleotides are TGTGCCAGCAGTGAAAAAGGGCAGCCCTACGAGCAGTACTTC. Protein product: CASSEKGQPYEQYF.

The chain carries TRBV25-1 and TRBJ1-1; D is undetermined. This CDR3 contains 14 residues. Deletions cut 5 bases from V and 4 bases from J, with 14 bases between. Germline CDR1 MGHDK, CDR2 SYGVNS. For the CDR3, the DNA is TGTGCCAGCAGTTCTTACGGGGAGGCCACTGAAGCTTTCTTT. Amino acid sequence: CASSSYGEATEAFF.